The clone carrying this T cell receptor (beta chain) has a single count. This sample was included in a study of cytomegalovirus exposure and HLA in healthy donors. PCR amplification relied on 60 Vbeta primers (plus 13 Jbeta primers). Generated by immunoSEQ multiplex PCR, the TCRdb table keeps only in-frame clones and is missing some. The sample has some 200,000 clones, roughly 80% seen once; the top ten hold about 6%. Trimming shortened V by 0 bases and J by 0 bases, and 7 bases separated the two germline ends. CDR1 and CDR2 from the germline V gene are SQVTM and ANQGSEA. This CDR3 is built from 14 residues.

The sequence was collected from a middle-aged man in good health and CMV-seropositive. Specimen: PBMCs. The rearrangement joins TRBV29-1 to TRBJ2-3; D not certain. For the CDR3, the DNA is TGCAGCGTTGAAGATACCGGGAGCACAGATACGCAGTATTTT. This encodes CSVEDTGSTDTQYF.